Following are 10 T cell receptor beta chains from one sample sequenced in a study of cytomegalovirus exposure and HLA in healthy donors. Assay used: immunoSEQ multiplex PCR; TCRdb lists only in-frame clones, some missing. The profile shows 150,000 to 200,000 clones, approximately 81% of them singletons. Sequencing was performed on PBMCs. These receptors all come from a man aged 30 to 39 in good health and CMV-seropositive.

The chain recombines TRBV7-9 with TRBJ1-4; TRBD1 might be the D (5 bases). V gave up 5 bases and J gave up 8 bases, with 15 bases separating them. The germline V gene has CDR1 SEHNR and CDR2 FQNEAQ (reference sequence). CDR3 length equals 14 residues. CDR3 coding DNA: TGTGCCAGCAGCGTGGACACAGAAAGGGAAAAACTGTTTTTT. This encodes CASSVDTEREKLFF. Full variable domain (remainder filled in from reference TRBV7-9 and TRBJ1-4): DTGVSQNPRHKITKRGQNVTFRCDPISEHNRLYWYRQTLGQGPEFLTYFQNEAQLEKSRLLSDRFSAERPKGSFSTLEIQRTEQGDSAMYLCASSVDTEREKLFFGSGTQLSVL.

The rearrangement links TRBV19 to TRBJ2-5; D not certain. This CDR3 has 14 residues. Germline V gene data show CDR1 as LNHDA and CDR2 as SQIVND (reference sequence). V dropped 4 bases and J dropped 5 bases, with 14 bases sitting between them. In DNA form, the CDR3 reads TGTGCCAGTAGTAAAACCGGGTCGTACGAGACCCAGTACTTC. This encodes CASSKTGSYETQYF.

This chain links TRBV6-1 with TRBJ2-7; D is unclear. V shed 3 bases and J shed 4 bases, with 13 bases lying between them. The CDR3 has 14 amino acids. Germline V gene sequence: CDR1 MNHNS, CDR2 SASEGT. DNA of the CDR3: TGTGCCAGCAGTGAGGTGTGGGCTGGGTACGAGCAGTACTTC. Translated: CASSEVWAGYEQYF.

The rearrangement joins TRBV6-5 to TRBJ2-1; D possibly corresponds to TRBD2 (5 bases). CDR1 is MNHEY and CDR2 is SVGAGI in the germline V gene. Deletions cut 10 bases from V and 2 bases from J, with 15 bases between. The CDR3 contains 14 residues. This CDR3 reads CATQSGAAYNEQFF. The CDR3 coding sequence is TGTGCCACTCAGAGCGGCGCTGCCTACAATGAGCAGTTCTTC.

The chain has TRBV4-1 and TRBJ2-5; TRBD2 aligns across 13 bases. Germline V gives CDR1 MGHRA, CDR2 YSYEKL. Losses at the gene ends were 4 bases for V and 4 bases for J; bases not matched to a gene: 9. The CDR3 extends over 17 amino acids. The chain's CDR3 is CASSLYTSGGARETQYF. The CDR3 coding sequence is TGCGCCAGCAGCCTATATACTAGCGGGGGGGCCAGAGAGACCCAGTACTTC.

This chain joins TRBV5-1 and TRBJ2-5, with TRBD1 as a possible D gene (5 bases). V dropped 7 bases and J dropped 5 bases, with 12 bases sitting between them. Germline loops: CDR1 SGHRS, CDR2 YFSETQ. This CDR3 has 12 residues. CDR3 loop: CASVGPGETQYF. CDR3 nucleotide sequence: TGCGCCAGCGTGGGGCCTGGTGAGACCCAGTACTTC. Drawing the rest from reference TRBV5-1 and TRBJ2-5, the complete variable domain is KAGVTQTPRYLIKTRGQQVTLSCSPISGHRSVSWYQQTPGQGLQFLFEYFSETQRNKGNFPGRFSGRQFSNSRSEMNVSTLELGDSALYLCASVGPGETQYFGPGTRLLVL.

This clone was observed a single time. This chain links TRBV7-9 with TRBJ2-7, with 7 bases identical to TRBD1. The CDR3 has 13 residues. Germline CDR1 and CDR2: SEHNR and FQNEAQ (reference sequence). The V and J ends lost 5 bases and 3 bases, in that order; junction bases with no gene match: 4. The CDR3 loop is CASSRGQHYEQYF. CDR3 sequence (DNA): TGTGCCAGCAGCCGGGGACAGCACTACGAGCAGTACTTC.

The chain employs TRBV9 and TRBJ2-2; TRBD1 matches at 10 bases. The germline V gene encodes CDR1 SGDLS and CDR2 YYNGEE. V dropped 2 bases and J dropped 3; count of bases not matched to a gene: 4. The CDR3 contains 16 residues. CDR3 DNA: TGTGCCAGCAGCGTGACAGGGGGCTTGGACACCGGGGAGCTGTTTTTT. The encoded protein is CASSVTGGLDTGELFF.

The genes are TRBV27 and TRBJ2-3, with 8 bases aligning to TRBD2. The CDR3 is made up of 12 amino acids. Trimming removed 11 bases from V and 2 bases from J; junction bases left unmatched: 3. Looked up from germline, CDR1 is MNHEY and CDR2 is SMNVEV (reference sequence). CDR3 bases: TGTGCCCGGACTAGCAACACAGATACGCAGTATTTT. It encodes CARTSNTDTQYF.

The V gene is TRBV28, the J gene TRBJ2-2, with 7 bases identical to TRBD1. V lost 5 bases, J lost 1 base, and 7 bases stayed unmatched. Germline CDR1 MDHEN, CDR2 SYDVKM. The CDR3 extends over 16 amino acids. The CDR3 spells CASSTLDRENTGELFF. In nucleotides, the CDR3 is TGTGCCAGCAGTACTCTAGACAGGGAGAACACCGGGGAGCTGTTTTTT.